This T cell receptor (beta chain) was profiled in a study of blood T cell repertoires in COVID-19. Study background: Sample material is recorded as cDNA or gDNA derived from T cells, B-cell-depleted T cells, or PBMCs.

This CDR3 contains 13 residues. From germline, CDR1 is SEHNR and CDR2 FQNEAQ (reference sequence). Trimming removed 0 bases from V and 5 bases from J, with 7 bases in between. Using immunoSEQ multiplex PCR, the repertoire was profiled, and TCRdb retains in-frame clones only, with some absent. This sample carries roughly 220,000 clones, over 80% of them seen once, and the ten largest clones take 5.5% to 7.5%. Sequencing used PBMCs or T cells enriched from blood (not recorded which). The chain carries TRBV7-9 and TRBJ2-5; D remains ambiguous. This TCR derives from a woman between 40 and 50 years old who had recovered from COVID-19. The CDR3 reads CASSLAFSETQYF. DNA of the CDR3: TGTGCCAGCAGCTTAGCTTTTTCGGAGACCCAGTACTTC. The full variable domain, in which reference TRBV7-9 and TRBJ2-5 provide the parts outside the CDR3, is DTGVSQNPRHKITKRGQNVTFRCDPISEHNRLYWYRQTLGQGPEFLTYFQNEAQLEKSRLLSDRFSAERPKGSFSTLEIQRTEQGDSAMYLCASSLAFSETQYFGPGTRLLVL.